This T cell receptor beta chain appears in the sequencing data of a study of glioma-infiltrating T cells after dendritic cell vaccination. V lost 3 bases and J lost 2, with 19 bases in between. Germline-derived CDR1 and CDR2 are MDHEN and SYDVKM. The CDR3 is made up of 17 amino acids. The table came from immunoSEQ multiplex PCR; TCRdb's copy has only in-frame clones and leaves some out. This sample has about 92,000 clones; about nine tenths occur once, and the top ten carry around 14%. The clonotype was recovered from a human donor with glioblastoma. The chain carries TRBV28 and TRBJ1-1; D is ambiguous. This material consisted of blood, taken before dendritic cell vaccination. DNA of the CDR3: TGTGCCAGCAGTTTTGCCCCCCTAAGAGCAATCAACACTGAAGCTTTCTTT. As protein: CASSFAPLRAINTEAFF.